One and the same sample provided the 6 T cell receptor beta chains below, sequenced in a study of CD8 T cells in Susac syndrome. Random hexamers were used to reverse transcribe the RNA input (roughly 0.5 to 1 ug). TCRdb used MiXCR to reprocess the immunoSEQ multiplex PCR reads, holding one entry per CDR3 protein. The repertoire holds about 130,000 distinct CDR3 sequences, nearly 95% seen once, with roughly 0.11% in the top ten. Sample: CD4+ T cells from PBMCs. These receptors came from a human donor in good health.

J is TRBJ2-3 and V is TRBV6-5, with D uncertain. The CDR3 runs 14 residues. Germline CDR1 and CDR2: MNHEY and SVGAGI. Trimming took 0 bases from V and 3 from J, leaving 7 bases between them. In nucleotides, the CDR3 is TGTGCCAGCAGTTACTCCTCCGCGACAGATACGCAGTATTTT. This encodes CASSYSSATDTQYF.

The V and J genes are TRBV29-1 and TRBJ2-5; 14 bases align to TRBD2. After removal of 1 base from V and 0 bases from J, the junction contained 1 base not matched to a gene. This CDR3 is 16 amino acids long. Germline lookup yields CDR1 SQVTM and CDR2 ANQGSEA. This chain's CDR3 is CSVEGTSGRYQETQYF. The CDR3 DNA reads TGCAGCGTTGAAGGGACTAGCGGGAGGTACCAAGAGACCCAGTACTTC.

The rearrangement joins TRBV6-2 or TRBV6-3 to TRBJ1-1; 7 nucleotides align to TRBD1. Trimming at V came to 6 bases and at J to 4 bases, leaving 14 bases not matched to a gene. The CDR3 length is 16 residues. Germline assignment: CDR1 MNHEY and CDR2 SVGEGT. The CDR3 loop reads CASSRTGPVTGTEAFF. The CDR3 DNA is TGTGCCAGCAGCCGGACAGGCCCAGTTACTGGCACTGAAGCTTTCTTT.

The J gene is TRBJ1-5, the V gene TRBV2; D gene uncertain. Trimming shortened V by 5 bases and J by 5 bases, and 10 bases separated the two germline ends. This CDR3 contains 13 residues. Germline V gives CDR1 SNHLY, CDR2 FYNNEI. This chain's CDR3 is CASSIEGHQPQHF. In nucleotides, the CDR3 is TGTGCCAGCAGTATCGAAGGGCATCAGCCCCAGCATTTT.

The CDR3 region has the DNA TGTGCCAGCAGCCCCACTAGCGCTTTATACAATGAGCAGTTCTTC. Protein product: CASSPTSALYNEQFF. The V gene is TRBV9, the J gene TRBJ2-1, with TRBD2 matching 7 bases. J was trimmed by 4 bases and V by 4 bases; bases with no gene match: 8. This CDR3 comprises 15 residues. The germline gives CDR1 SGDLS, CDR2 YYNGEE.

The chain has TRBV7-9 and TRBJ2-7; 10 bases are a match to TRBD1. Germline CDR1 SEHNR, CDR2 FQNEAQ (reference sequence). The junction had 9 bases not matched to a gene; V was cut back by 4 bases and J by 6 bases. The CDR3 is made up of 15 amino acids. The DNA of the CDR3 is TGTGCCAGCAGCTCCCCCGGGACAGGGGTTGGCGAGCAGTACTTC. It encodes CASSSPGTGVGEQYF.